These T cell receptor beta chains were read from a single sample in a study of blood T cell repertoires in COVID-19. Some clones are missing from TCRdb's copy, which holds only in-frame ones; the method was immunoSEQ multiplex PCR. Seen here are tens of thousands of clones, 65% to 80% observed once, and the top ten hold roughly a tenth. Sample: peripheral blood. The receptor source for this set is a woman in her 50s with acute or convalescent COVID-19. Each CDR3 is given with its conserved first and last residue. A D gene is named only where the DNA matches it firmly. Not all rows give a size; the values are once, few, many and, for expanded clones, a class.

CDR3 DNA: TGTGCCAGCAGTTCCCCCTCGACAGGTTCACCCCTCCACTTT; CDR3 protein: CASSSPSTGSPLHF; clone size: NA; J gene: TRBJ1-6; V gene: TRBV27; D gene: NA
CDR3 DNA: TGTGCCAGCTCACTAGGGACAGCGAACACCGGGGAGCTGTTTTTT; CDR3 protein: CASSLGTANTGELFF; clone size: NA; J gene: TRBJ2-2; V gene: TRBV18; D gene: TRBD1
CDR3 DNA: TGTGCCAGCAGTTCCGGGACAGGCAACTATGGCTACACCTTC; CDR3 protein: CASSSGTGNYGYTF; clone size: NA; J gene: TRBJ1-2; V gene: TRBV27; D gene: TRBD1
CDR3 DNA: TGTGCCAGCAGTTCCGCAGGGGGAGGATATGGCTACACCTTC; CDR3 protein: CASSSAGGGYGYTF; clone size: NA; J gene: TRBJ1-2; V gene: TRBV6-2/TRBV6-3; D gene: TRBD1
CDR3 DNA: TGCAGCGTGATGACAGGGACGAACAATCAGCCCCAGCATTTT; CDR3 protein: CSVMTGTNNQPQHF; clone size: NA; J gene: TRBJ1-5; V gene: TRBV29-1; D gene: TRBD1
CDR3 DNA: TGCAGCGTTGAATCGGGGGTTGGTCAGCCCCAGCATTTT; CDR3 protein: CSVESGVGQPQHF; clone size: NA; J gene: TRBJ1-5; V gene: TRBV29-1; D gene: NA
CDR3 DNA: TGTGCCAGCAGCGCTAGCGGGGGGGCGGGAGAGACCCAGTACTTC; CDR3 protein: CASSASGGAGETQYF; clone size: NA; J gene: TRBJ2-5; V gene: TRBV9; D gene: TRBD2
CDR3 DNA: TGTGCCAGCAGTACAGCCAGGGAAAACGAGCAGTACTTC; CDR3 protein: CASSTARENEQYF; clone size: NA; J gene: TRBJ2-7; V gene: TRBV27; D gene: NA
CDR3 DNA: TGTGCCAGCAATCCCACGAGGGAGACAGGCTCCTATGGCTACACCTTC; CDR3 protein: CASNPTRETGSYGYTF; clone size: NA; J gene: TRBJ1-2; V gene: TRBV7-2; D gene: NA
CDR3 DNA: TGTGCCAGCAACCAAGACAGGGCGAGCGCTGAAGCTTTCTTT; CDR3 protein: CASNQDRASAEAFF; clone size: NA; J gene: TRBJ1-1; V gene: TRBV2; D gene: TRBD1
CDR3 DNA: TGCAGCGTTTCTGGGACAGGGGGAACTAACTATGGCTACACCTTC; CDR3 protein: CSVSGTGGTNYGYTF; clone size: NA; J gene: TRBJ1-2; V gene: TRBV29-1; D gene: TRBD1
CDR3 DNA: TGTGCCAGCAGCTTAGGACAGGGCGGTAATTCACCCCTCCACTTT; CDR3 protein: CASSLGQGGNSPLHF; clone size: NA; J gene: TRBJ1-6; V gene: TRBV7-6; D gene: TRBD1
CDR3 DNA: TGTGCCAGCAGCTTGGGGACAGGCTCTGGAAACACCATATATTTT; CDR3 protein: CASSLGTGSGNTIYF; clone size: once; J gene: TRBJ1-3; V gene: TRBV7-7; D gene: TRBD1
CDR3 DNA: TGTGCCAGCAGCCCTCCTCCCGGGACAGGGTCATCTGAAGCTTTCTTT; CDR3 protein: CASSPPPGTGSSEAFF; clone size: once; J gene: TRBJ1-1; V gene: TRBV9; D gene: TRBD1